This section outlines one T cell receptor beta chain sequence together with its context. The sample belongs to a study of technical replicates of blood from a handful of donors. The CDR3 sequence is 15 residues long. Looked up from germline, CDR1 is MNHEY and CDR2 is SVGAGI. J lost 1 base, V lost 6 bases, and 5 bases had no gene match. The protocol was immunoSEQ multiplex PCR, while the TCRdb copy is restricted to in-frame clones and leaves out a portion. The table records 60,000 to 65,000 clones, around 87% of them present only once. The sequence was obtained from a human donor in good health. Some clones in this sample may be carry-over from other donors' samples. The chain employs TRBV6-5 and TRBJ1-5, with 8 bases aligning to TRBD1. Sequencing used PBMCs. CDR3 sequence: CASRPGGASNQPQHF. As DNA, the CDR3 is TGTGCCAGCAGACCAGGGGGCGCGAGCAATCAGCCCCAGCATTTT.